Sequencing of this TCR beta chain was carried out in a study of cytomegalovirus exposure and HLA in healthy donors. J was trimmed by 1 base and V by 4 bases; bases with no gene match: 7. The CDR3 runs 16 residues. Germline lookup yields CDR1 MDHEN and CDR2 SYDVKM. PCR was performed using 60 Vbeta and 13 Jbeta primers. Sequencing used immunoSEQ multiplex PCR; TCRdb keeps in-frame clones, though not all of them. The sample holds about 99,000 clones, 75% to 85% seen once. Findings and limits, study-wide: When a later analysis was performed, an Asian-associated ancestry cluster reportedly had fewer N-insertions than the roughly 690-donor mean.

Donors had nominal health at sampling but likely had unrecorded immune exposures. To note about this clone: Its specificity is not known.

The clonotype was recovered from a woman in her late teens or twenties in good health and CMV-seropositive. V is TRBV28 and J is TRBJ2-7; TRBD1 matches 10 bases. The sequencing sample was made of PBMCs. The CDR3 DNA is TGTGCCAGCAGTTCCTCGGGACAGGGGTTGTCCTACGAGCAGTACTTC. This sequence encodes CASSSSGQGLSYEQYF.